This T cell receptor beta chain was captured by sequencing in a study of yellow fever vaccine responses in identical twins. Looked up from germline, CDR1 is ENHRY and CDR2 is SYGVKD. After removal of 3 bases from V and 2 bases from J, the junction contained 9 bases not matched to a gene. The CDR3 contains 16 residues. One entry per CDR3 protein results from TCRdb running MiXCR on the RT-PCR reads. The table lists a few thousand distinct CDR3 sequences, approximately 71% of them singletons. This clonotype was seen a single time. The rearrangement links TRBV10-3 to TRBJ1-1; 7 bases are a match to TRBD1. The sample consisted of T cells from blood (PBMCs), unsorted or a sorted subset (not recorded which), taken before or after yellow fever vaccination (not recorded which). The TCR originated in a woman between 18 and 30 years old who received the yellow fever vaccine. CDR3 sequence reads: CAISDRGQWDNTEAFF. The CDR3 DNA reads TGTGCCATCAGTGACAGGGGACAGTGGGATAACACTGAAGCTTTCTTT.